The next 8 T cell receptor beta chains were all read from a single sample in a study of OX40 agonist ivuxolimab in advanced cancers. The assay was immunoSEQ multiplex PCR, and TCRdb's table has in-frame clones only and misses some. The sample shows some 64,000 clones, about nine tenths of them seen only once. Sequenced here: CD4+ or CD8+ T cells sorted from blood, sampled in a trial of the OX40 agonist ivuxolimab. The receptors shown here come from an adult with an advanced solid tumor such as melanoma, head and neck, liver or kidney cancer.

The chain recombines TRBV13 with TRBJ2-5; 9 bases fit TRBD1. Germline CDR1 and CDR2: PRHDT and FYEKMQ (reference sequence). The CDR3 runs to 15 residues. Germline trimming cut 3 bases from V and 5 bases from J; bases unmatched to any gene: 7. In DNA form, the CDR3 reads TGTGCCAGCAGCTTTGGGACAGGGACGGTCGAGACCCAGTACTTC. Protein: CASSFGTGTVETQYF.

The chain joins TRBV6-6 to TRBJ2-5, with 7 bases that match TRBD1. Germline loops: CDR1 MNHNY, CDR2 SVGAGI (reference sequence). The length of the CDR3 is 13 residues. Unmatched junction bases numbered 6, after V lost 6 bases and J lost 5 bases. The CDR3 here is CASRSGGRETQYF. CDR3 coding DNA: TGTGCCAGCAGATCAGGGGGTCGGGAGACCCAGTACTTC.

V usage is TRBV9 and J usage is TRBJ1-1; tentative D call: TRBD1 (5 bases). The V gene's germline CDR1 is SGDLS and CDR2 YYNGEE. CDR3 length: 14 residues. V shed 2 bases and J shed 0 bases, with 8 bases lying between them. The CDR3 spells CASSVAGMNTEAFF. The CDR3 DNA reads as TGTGCCAGCAGCGTTGCAGGGATGAACACTGAAGCTTTCTTT. Complete variable domain (other parts from reference TRBV9 and TRBJ1-1): DSGVTQTPKHLITATGQRVTLRCSPRSGDLSVYWYQQSLDQGLQFLIQYYNGEERAKGNILERFSAQQFPDLHSELNLSSLELGDSALYFCASSVAGMNTEAFFGQGTRLTVV.

As concerns this clone: The same CDR3 arises from other DNA sequences in this sample as well. V and J are TRBV5-6 and TRBJ1-2; 9 bases are a match to TRBD1. Trimming removed 0 bases from V and 1 base from J; junction bases left unmatched: 4. Germline assignment: CDR1 SGHDT and CDR2 YYEEEE. The CDR3 length is 16 residues. CDR3 in amino acids: CASSLAGGQGNYGYTF. The CDR3 coding sequence is TGTGCCAGCAGCTTGGCCGGGGGACAGGGTAACTATGGCTACACCTTC.

The V and J genes are TRBV9 and TRBJ1-1; D may be TRBD1 (5 bases). Trimming stripped 3 bases from V and 4 bases from J, with 10 bases between. The CDR3 is 13 amino acids. From germline, CDR1 is SGDLS and CDR2 YYNGEE. The CDR3 region is CASSEGLGTEAFF. In nucleotides, the CDR3 is TGTGCCAGCAGCGAGGGGTTGGGCACTGAAGCTTTCTTT.

Here the CDR3 DNA reads TGTGCCAGCAGCCCTAGAGGGGGTTTGAACACTGAAGCTTTCTTT. It codes for CASSPRGGLNTEAFF. The chain combines TRBV5-4 with TRBJ1-1; D is possibly TRBD1 (6 bases). Germline V gene lookup returns CDR1 SGHNT and CDR2 YYREEE (reference sequence). V was pared by 4 bases and J by 0 bases, with 13 bases between. The length of the CDR3 is 15 residues.

By its share, this clone is medium-sized. Germline and junction disagree at one end, which may indicate a read error. The chain links TRBV27 to TRBJ2-1; possible D gene TRBD1, 6 bases. Germline CDR1 and CDR2: MNHEY and SMNVEV (reference sequence). This CDR3 has 14 amino acids. The CDR3 DNA reads as TGTGCCAGCAGTAAGGACAGCTCCCACAATGAGCAGTTCTTC. Amino acid sequence: CASSKDSSHNEQFF.

In regard to this clone: A clone one base away is much larger, so this may be a read error. Other DNA variants within this sample encode the same CDR3. This chain uses TRBV5-4 with TRBJ2-5, with D possibly matching TRBD2 (5 bases). The CDR3 runs 14 residues. The ends were cut back, 0 bases at V and 1 base at J, with 7 bases in the middle. CDR1 is SGHNT, CDR2 YYREEE, per germline (reference sequence). The CDR3 DNA is TGTGCCAGCAGCTTGGCCGGGATCCAAGAGACCCAGTACTTC. It translates to CASSLAGIQETQYF.